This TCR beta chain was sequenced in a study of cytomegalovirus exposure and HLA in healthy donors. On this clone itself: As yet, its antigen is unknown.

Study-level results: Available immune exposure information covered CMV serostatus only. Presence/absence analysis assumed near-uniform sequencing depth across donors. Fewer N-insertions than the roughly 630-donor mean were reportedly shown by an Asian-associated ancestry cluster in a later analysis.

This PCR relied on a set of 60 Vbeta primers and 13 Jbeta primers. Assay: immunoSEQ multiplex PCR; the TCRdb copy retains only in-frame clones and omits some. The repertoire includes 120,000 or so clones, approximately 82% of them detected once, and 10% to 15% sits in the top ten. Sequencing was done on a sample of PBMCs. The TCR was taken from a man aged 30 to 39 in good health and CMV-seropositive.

The CDR3 is CASKNGGINEQFF. CDR3 nucleotide sequence: TGTGCCAGCAAGAACGGGGGGATCAATGAGCAGTTCTTC. V gene TRBV11-2 combines with J gene TRBJ2-1, with 7 nucleotides matching TRBD2. This CDR3 has 13 residues. The V segment lost 7 bases and the J segment 6 bases; nucleotides outside the gene matches: 6. Germline assignment: CDR1 SGHAT and CDR2 FQNNGV.